This paragraph reports one T cell receptor beta chain. Its antigen is unknown. The data were taken from a study of vaccination effects on CD4 cells after COVID-19. With the ViraFEST assay, the study expanded antigen-specific CD4+ T cells using viral peptide pools, then sequenced them. Culturing for more than eight days preceded CD4+ T cell isolation. This individual contracted SARS-CoV-2 between March and December 2020, as verified by PCR. Cells had half their medium changed to IL-2 medium on days 3 and 7. TCRdb's table, derived via immunoSEQ multiplex PCR, lists solely in-frame clones and lacks some. Found here are more than 35,000 clones, around 70% of them singletons; the top ten hold roughly 30%. Source: CD4+ T cells from PBMCs cultured with a peptide pool, taken before COVID-19 vaccination. This clonotype was sampled from a human donor who had a prior SARS-CoV-2 infection.

The CDR3 DNA reads TGTGCCAGCAGTCAAAGAAATTCGGGGGGCTCCTACAATGAGCAGTTCTTC. This gives the protein CASSQRNSGGSYNEQFF. This rearrangement joins TRBV7-3 to TRBJ2-1, with 7 bases lining up with TRBD2. The CDR3 has 17 amino acids. V lost 6 bases, J lost 0 bases, and 11 bases stayed unmatched. Looked up from germline, CDR1 is SGHTA and CDR2 is FQGTGA.